Following are 2 T cell receptor beta chains from one sample sequenced in a study of blood T cell repertoires in COVID-19. Sequencing was performed with immunoSEQ multiplex PCR; in TCRdb, only in-frame clones are kept and a portion is missing. The sample lists approximately 250,000 clones; 86% were seen once. Sequenced: peripheral blood. These receptors all stem from a man between 18 and 35 years old with active or convalescent COVID-19.

The CDR3 loop is CASSSRWGQGYSPLHF. For the CDR3, the DNA is TGTGCCAGCAGTTCGCGTTGGGGACAGGGCTATTCACCCCTCCACTTT. The rearrangement uses TRBV6-6 and TRBJ1-6, with TRBD1 matching 9 bases. After removal of 4 bases from V and 8 bases from J, the junction contained 9 bases not matched to a gene. CDR3 length equals 16 residues. Germline lookup yields CDR1 MNHNY and CDR2 SVGAGI (reference sequence).

This chain uses TRBV6-5 with TRBJ1-2; 7 bases align to TRBD1. The length of the CDR3 is 13 residues. Trimming took 0 bases from V and 8 from J; bases not matched to a gene: 3. Germline assignment: CDR1 MNHEY and CDR2 SVGAGI. CDR3 sequence reads: CASSYSGTVGYTF. The CDR3 nucleotides read TGTGCCAGCAGTTACTCCGGGACAGTGGGCTACACCTTC.